This T cell receptor (beta chain) is drawn from a study of PD-1 blockade in classical Hodgkin lymphoma. Study context: Nivolumab was given intravenously to patients at 3 mg/kg every 2 weeks.

General study findings and limits: Newly diagnosed patients reportedly had lower baseline TCR diversity than healthy donors. Patients with an early start, nivolumab under 1 year after ASCT, were excluded.

The CDR3 covers 14 residues. V gave up 2 bases and J gave up 4 bases, with 11 bases separating them. Germline V gives CDR1 GTSNPN, CDR2 SVGIG (reference sequence). Sequenced by immunoSEQ multiplex PCR; TCRdb stores in-frame clones only, minus some. The data hold tens of thousands of clones, with approximately 94% observed a single time. A remark on this clone: The target antigen is unknown.

Following autologous stem cell transplantation, relapse occurred in every patient, and exposure to brentuximab vedotin varied. Patients reached a best response of complete response, partial response or progressive disease. The chain uses TRBV30 and TRBJ1-4, with a tentative D call TRBD1 (5 bases). This clonotype was obtained from a human donor with classical Hodgkin lymphoma. The sequenced sample was peripheral blood mononuclear cells (PBMCs), obtained at baseline. CDR3 in amino acids: CAWSIGQGNEKLFF. In DNA, the CDR3 is TGTGCCTGGAGTATTGGGCAGGGTAATGAAAAACTGTTTTTT.